The rows below give T cell receptor beta chains drawn from one sample of a study of blood T cell repertoires in COVID-19. Sequenced by immunoSEQ multiplex PCR; TCRdb stores in-frame clones only, minus some. Among about 330,000 clones listed, roughly 87% were seen once. Sequenced: peripheral blood. Receptors originate from a man aged 30-40 years with COVID-19, enrolled during active disease. Each CDR3 is given with its conserved first and last residue. The D gene is left open where the match is weak. Not every row has a clone size; where given, it reads once, few, many or a size class.

>TRBV10-3|NA|NA|TRBJ2-1
CAIRGTPEANEQFF
TGTGCCATCAGGGGGACACCTGAGGCGAATGAGCAGTTCTTC
>TRBV5-1|NA|NA|TRBJ1-1
CASSLRAQGAAFF
TGCGCCAGCAGCTTAAGGGCACAGGGTGCGGCTTTCTTT
>TRBV12-5|NA|NA|TRBJ1-3
CASGPPRRGTIYF
TGTGCTAGTGGTCCACCTAGGCGGGGCACCATATATTTT
>TRBV7-2|NA|NA|TRBJ2-2
CASSLLPAGDTGELFF
TGTGCCAGCAGCTTACTTCCCGCGGGCGACACCGGGGAGCTGTTTTTT
>TRBV25-1|NA|NA|TRBJ2-1
CASSESKRHNYSYNEQFF
TGTGCCAGCAGTGAATCGAAGCGGCACAACTACTCCTACAATGAGCAGTTCTTC
>TRBV7-9|NA|NA|TRBJ1-2
CASSLGEGNYGYTF
TGTGCCAGCAGCTTAGGGGAGGGGAACTATGGCTACACCTTC
>TRBV7-3|NA|TRBD1|TRBJ2-3
CASSPPGQGVPDTQYF
TGTGCCAGCAGCCCTCCGGGACAGGGGGTCCCAGATACGCAGTATTTT
>TRBV19|few|TRBD1|TRBJ2-1
CASSPRTGLNEQFF
TGTGCCAGTAGCCCCCGGACAGGGCTGAATGAGCAGTTCTTC
>TRBV21-1|NA|NA|TRBJ2-3
CASSKTRPGLADTDTQYF
TGTGCCAGCAGCAAAACTAGACCGGGACTAGCGGACACAGATACGCAGTATTTT
>TRBV11-2|NA|NA|TRBJ1-1
CASSSLRRRGEGSTEAFF
TGTGCCAGCAGCTCACTCCGGAGGAGGGGTGAAGGAAGCACTGAAGCTTTCTTT
>TRBV18|NA|TRBD1|TRBJ1-5
CASSPGQGFGNQPQHF
TGTGCCAGCTCACCGGGACAGGGGTTTGGTAATCAGCCCCAGCATTTT
>TRBV3-1/TRBV3-2|NA|NA|TRBJ1-5
CASSRLGDRGQPQHF
TGTGCCAGCAGTCGATTAGGAGATCGCGGGCAGCCCCAGCATTTT
>TRBV28|NA|NA|TRBJ1-2
CASRLQRSLNYGYTF
TGTGCCAGCAGACTACAAAGATCCTTAAACTATGGCTACACCTTC
>TRBV10-3|NA|NA|TRBJ1-5
CAIRRSADQPQHF
TGTGCCATCAGACGGTCTGCCGATCAGCCCCAGCATTTT
>TRBV7-3|NA|NA|TRBJ2-2
CASSLKPAEPYTGELFF
TGTGCCAGCAGCTTAAAACCAGCGGAGCCCTACACCGGGGAGCTGTTTTTT
>TRBV2|NA|TRBD1|TRBJ2-7
CASSTVGQGAYEQYF
TGTGCCAGCAGTACCGTGGGACAGGGGGCCTACGAGCAGTACTTC
>TRBV19|NA|TRBD1|TRBJ1-2
CASSDRDRGYGYTF
TGTGCCAGTAGTGACCGGGACAGGGGCTATGGCTACACCTTC
>TRBV6-4|few|TRBD1|TRBJ1-5
CASSDRGGNQPQHF
TGTGCCAGCAGCGACAGGGGTGGCAATCAGCCCCAGCATTTT
>TRBV9|NA|NA|TRBJ2-5
CASSGGLNREETQYF
TGTGCCAGCAGCGGGGGGCTGAATCGGGAAGAGACCCAGTACTTC
>TRBV7-2|NA|NA|TRBJ1-2
CASSLGTGFTYGYTF
TGTGCCAGCAGCTTAGGTACAGGGTTCACCTATGGCTACACCTTC
>TRBV6-2/TRBV6-3|once|TRBD1|TRBJ1-2
CASSYQGTGRRFGYTF
TGTGCCAGCAGTTACCAAGGGACAGGGCGGAGGTTTGGCTACACCTTC
>TRBV5-8|many|NA|TRBJ1-6
CASSLSGVRSPLHF
TGTGCCAGCAGCTTGTCCGGGGTTCGGTCACCCCTCCACTTT
>TRBV5-8|NA|NA|TRBJ2-5
CASSLDSGRETQYF
TGTGCCAGCAGCTTGGACAGTGGTCGGGAGACCCAGTACTTC
>TRBV5-5|NA|TRBD2|TRBJ2-3
CASSTPGLAGPYF
TGTGCCAGCAGCACCCCGGGACTAGCGGGGCCGTATTTT
>TRBV7-3|NA|NA|TRBJ2-3
CASSLTSPTDTQYF
TGTGCCAGCAGCTTAACCTCTCCCACAGATACGCAGTATTTT
>TRBV7-9|NA|TRBD2|TRBJ2-5
CASSLVTAGGVYQETQYF
TGTGCCAGCAGCTTAGTCACTGCGGGAGGGGTGTACCAAGAGACCCAGTACTTC
>TRBV18|NA|TRBD1|TRBJ1-2
CASSPGQGANYGYTF
TGTGCCAGCTCACCCGGACAGGGGGCTAACTATGGCTACACCTTC